The 3 T cell receptor beta chains listed next were all sequenced from one sample in a study of monozygotic twins with inflammatory bowel disease. TCRdb re-called the 5' RACE reads; every CDR3 protein appears as one record, without DNA. This sample carries about 330,000 distinct CDR3 sequences, with around 2% going to the ten biggest clones. Sequencing was done on a sample of blood. All receptors come from a human donor with ulcerative colitis or Crohn's disease, or a healthy co-twin of an affected twin (not recorded which).

The chain is built from TRBV2 and TRBJ2-1. This CDR3 contains 15 residues. Germline-derived CDR1 and CDR2 are SNHLY and FYNNEI. The chain's CDR3 is CASTQEKGGRNEQFF. The variable domain in full, completed from reference TRBV2 and TRBJ2-1, reads EPEVTQTPSHQVTQMGQEVILRCVPISNHLYFYWYRQILGQKVEFLVSFYNNEISEKSEIFDDQFSVERPDGSNFTLKIRSTKLEDSAMYFCASTQEKGGRNEQFFGPGTRLTVL.

The V and J genes are TRBV18 and TRBJ2-7; TCRdb indicates TRBD1, and absent DNA this call remains unverified. Germline V lookup: CDR1 KGHSH, CDR2 LQKENI. CDR3 length: 15 amino acids. CDR3 residues: CASSPDRDRGNEQYF. The full variable domain, with the rest looked up from reference TRBV18 and TRBJ2-7, is NAGVMQNPRHLVRRRGQEARLRCSPMKGHSHVYWYRQLPEEGLKFMVYLQKENIIDESGMPKERFSAEFPKEGPSILRIQQVVRGDSAAYFCASSPDRDRGNEQYFGPGTRLTVT.

V gene TRBV28 combines with J gene TRBJ2-7; TCRdb calls TRBD2, which cannot be checked without DNA. CDR1 and CDR2 from the germline V gene are MDHEN and SYDVKM. CDR3 size: 15 residues. The CDR3 is CASSLFAGARNEQYF.